The 16 T cell receptor beta chains below were found in one sample sequenced in a study of T-cell memory formation after mild COVID-19. TCRdb redid the calling of the 5' RACE reads with MiXCR, one entry per CDR3 protein. The sample holds a few hundred thousand distinct CDR3 sequences, around 15% seen once. Sequenced: PBMCs or a T cell subset sorted from them (not recorded which). These receptors originate from a man between 18 and 35 years old who had mild COVID-19 (a few samples of this study predate the infection). Cell type and time point are not known.

The rearrangement joins TRBV29-1 to TRBJ2-3; D unclear. V lost 3 bases to trimming and J lost 2 bases, with 3 bases between them. In germline, CDR1 is SQVTM, CDR2 ANQGSEA. The CDR3 consists of 11 residues. In DNA, the CDR3 is TGCAGCGTTGATACCACAGATACGCAGTATTTT. Its protein is CSVDTTDTQYF.

The genes are TRBV4-2 and TRBJ2-7; D remains unclear. V dropped 2 bases and J dropped 3 bases, with 8 bases sitting between them. This CDR3 comprises 13 residues. CDR1 and CDR2 (germline): LGHNA, YNFKEQ. The CDR3: CASSQNYYYEQYF. CDR3 in DNA: TGTGCCAGCAGCCAAAACTACTACTACGAGCAGTACTTC.

The chain joins TRBV30 to TRBJ2-2, with D unclear. This CDR3 region has 13 residues. V was trimmed by 3 bases and J by 5 bases, leaving 10 bases between them. The germline V gene has CDR1 GTSNPN and CDR2 SVGIG (reference sequence). The CDR3 sequence is CAWSPLETGELFF. Here the CDR3 DNA reads TGTGCCTGGAGCCCACTGGAAACCGGGGAGCTGTTTTTT.

The chain's CDR3 is CASGTGLLVNEQFF. DNA of the CDR3: TGCGCCAGCGGAACAGGACTTCTGGTCAATGAGCAGTTCTTC. The chain carries TRBV5-1 and TRBJ2-1; D possibly matches TRBD1 or TRBD2 (5 bases each). Germline V gives CDR1 SGHRS, CDR2 YFSETQ. The CDR3 is made up of 14 amino acids. Trimming left V 7 bases short and J 6 bases short, with 17 bases between. The entire variable domain, with the rest obtained from reference TRBV5-1 and TRBJ2-1, is as follows: KAGVTQTPRYLIKTRGQQVTLSCSPISGHRSVSWYQQTPGQGLQFLFEYFSETQRNKGNFPGRFSGRQFSNSRSEMNVSTLELGDSALYLCASGTGLLVNEQFFGPGTRLTVL.

This clonotype was detected only a few times. The CDR3, as DNA: TGTGCCACCAGTGATTTGAGGGGACCAGATACGCAGTATTTT. Protein sequence: CATSDLRGPDTQYF. The chain carries TRBV24-1 and TRBJ2-3; the D call may be TRBD1 or TRBD2 (5 bases each). The V end was cut by 0 bases, the J end by 4 bases, with 7 bases between. The CDR3 has 14 residues. Germline CDR1 is KGHDR and CDR2 is SFDVKD.

This clonotype was recorded a few times. V and J are TRBV29-1 and TRBJ2-1, with TRBD2 as a possible D gene (6 bases). CDR3 size: 12 residues. CDR1 is SQVTM and CDR2 is ANQGSEA in the germline V gene. V was pared by 6 bases and J by 6 bases, with 12 bases between. As DNA, the CDR3 is TGCAGCGTCGGGGGTGCGGGCAATGAGCAGTTCTTC. Translated: CSVGGAGNEQFF.

This CDR3 reads CASSSGSPNTEAFF. Written as DNA, the CDR3 is TGTGCCAGCAGTTCTGGCAGCCCAAACACTGAAGCTTTCTTT. The rearrangement joins TRBV12-3 or TRBV12-4 to TRBJ1-1, with D unresolved. V lost 4 bases and J lost 2, with 11 bases in between. The CDR3 is 14 residues long.

This rearrangement joins TRBV6-6 to TRBJ2-3; maybe TRBD1 (5 bases). The CDR3 totals 15 residues. Germline CDR1 reads MNHNY; CDR2 reads SVGAGI (reference sequence). V shed 3 bases and J shed 3 bases, with 13 bases lying between them. Here the CDR3 DNA reads TGTGCCAGCAGTTATAGGGCAGGGTTGACAGATACGCAGTATTTT. Its translation: CASSYRAGLTDTQYF.

J is TRBJ2-5 and V is TRBV5-1, with 8 nucleotides matching TRBD1. The CDR3 sequence is 15 residues long. V lost 2 bases and J lost 5; bases outside the gene matches: 8. Germline V gene data show CDR1 as SGHRS and CDR2 as YFSETQ. CDR3 sequence reads: CASSFQDRAGETQYF. CDR3 nucleotide sequence: TGCGCCAGCAGCTTTCAGGACAGGGCGGGGGAGACCCAGTACTTC.

The chain links TRBV5-4 to TRBJ1-4; D remains ambiguous. CDR1 is SGHNT and CDR2 is YYREEE in the germline V gene (reference sequence). V lost 4 bases to trimming and J lost 8 bases, with 18 bases between them. This CDR3 has 15 residues. CDR3 coding DNA: TGTGCCAGCAGCCAAACGTCGGCAGTAGGAGAAAAACTGTTTTTT. This encodes CASSQTSAVGEKLFF.

This sequence joins TRBV20-1 and TRBJ1-1; D unclear. Germline CDR1 and CDR2: DFQATT and SNEGSKA (reference sequence). The CDR3 is made up of 11 amino acids. DNA of the CDR3: TGCAGCCCCTCCTTGAACACTGAAGCTTTCTTT. Protein product: CSPSLNTEAFF.

This clonotype was found a few times. The chain has TRBV6-1 and TRBJ2-5; the match to TRBD1 covers 9 bases. Germline-derived CDR1 and CDR2 are MNHNS and SASEGT. J gave up 4 bases and V 6 bases, and 9 bases lay outside the gene matches. The CDR3 is 15 residues long. CDR3 residues: CASRRTGAPPETQYF. The CDR3 DNA sequence: TGTGCCAGCAGGAGGACAGGGGCACCCCCAGAGACCCAGTACTTC.

The chain has TRBV4-1 and TRBJ2-5; D is undetermined. V lost 0 bases and J lost 5, with 10 bases in between. The CDR3 totals 14 residues. CDR1 and CDR2 (germline): MGHRA, YSYEKL. The CDR3 DNA sequence: TGCGCCAGCAGCCAAGAAGGGTTAGATGAGACCCAGTACTTC. It translates to CASSQEGLDETQYF.

V is TRBV29-1 and J is TRBJ2-5; TRBD2 matches 12 bases. Germline lookup yields CDR1 SQVTM and CDR2 ANQGSEA. The CDR3 has 13 residues. V lost 3 bases to trimming and J lost 5 bases; unmatched junction nucleotides: 1. The CDR3 nucleotides read TGCAGCGTTGAGGGGACTAGCGGGGAGACCCAGTACTTC. Residues: CSVEGTSGETQYF.

In its sample, this clonotype was seen a few times. This chain links TRBV7-2 with TRBJ2-3, with a weak D call TRBD2 (7 bases). The germline V gene has CDR1 SGHTA and CDR2 FQGNSA. V dropped 7 bases and J dropped 5 bases, with 19 bases sitting between them. The CDR3 contains 15 residues. This CDR3 reads CASIPSGGRGDTQYF. In nucleotides, the CDR3 is TGTGCCAGCATCCCCTCGGGGGGCCGGGGAGATACGCAGTATTTT.

The table lists this clonotype with a few counts. The chain joins TRBV6-1 to TRBJ2-7, with 9 bases fitting TRBD1. CDR1 is MNHNS, CDR2 SASEGT, per germline. CDR3 length: 14 residues. V trimming: 5 bases; J trimming: 5 bases; junction bases outside the gene matches: 7. The CDR3: CASSPQGAGNEQYV. The CDR3 coding sequence is TGTGCCAGCAGTCCACAGGGGGCGGGCAACGAGCAGTACGTC.